This is a list of T cell receptor beta chains from one sample in a study of blood T cell repertoires in COVID-19. Method: immunoSEQ multiplex PCR; TCRdb's copy keeps in-frame clones and lacks some. This table holds about 260,000 clones, around 87% found once. Sequencing input: peripheral blood. The source of these receptors is a woman in her 50s with acute or convalescent COVID-19. CDR3s include the opening cysteine and the closing phenylalanine or tryptophan. The D gene is left open where the match is weak. Size values are once, few and many counts, or a class for expanded clones, and some rows have none.

abundance: .; j_gene: TRBJ1-1; d_gene: .; v_gene: TRBV19; CDR3nt: TGTGCCAGTAGTACAGGGCTGAACACTGAAGCTTTCTTT; CDR3aa: CASSTGLNTEAFF
abundance: .; j_gene: TRBJ2-1; d_gene: TRBD2; v_gene: TRBV19; CDR3nt: TGTGCCAGTAGTAAGACTTCTAGCGGGAGTATAAATGAGCAGTTCTTC; CDR3aa: CASSKTSSGSINEQFF
abundance: .; j_gene: TRBJ1-2; d_gene: TRBD1; v_gene: TRBV4-1; CDR3nt: TGCGCCAGCAGCCCAACTGGACAGGGCGATGGCTACACCTTC; CDR3aa: CASSPTGQGDGYTF
abundance: .; j_gene: TRBJ1-5; d_gene: .; v_gene: TRBV15; CDR3nt: TGTGCCACCAGCAGAGACGCAGGGGGCAATCAGCCCCAGCATTTT; CDR3aa: CATSRDAGGNQPQHF
abundance: .; j_gene: TRBJ2-5; d_gene: .; v_gene: TRBV7-3; CDR3nt: TGTGCCAGCAGCTTTTCCCGGGACACGCAAGAGACCCAGTACTTC; CDR3aa: CASSFSRDTQETQYF
abundance: once; j_gene: TRBJ2-1; d_gene: TRBD2; v_gene: TRBV7-8; CDR3nt: TGTGCCAGCAGCTTATTTAGCGGGAGGGATGAGCAGTTCTTC; CDR3aa: CASSLFSGRDEQFF
abundance: .; j_gene: TRBJ2-1; d_gene: TRBD2; v_gene: TRBV28; CDR3nt: TGTGCCAGCAGGACATTAGCGGGAGCGAGGAATGAGCAGTTCTTC; CDR3aa: CASRTLAGARNEQFF
abundance: .; j_gene: TRBJ2-7; d_gene: .; v_gene: TRBV27; CDR3nt: TGTGCCAGCAGTCCAAGGACTCGAACCTACGAGCAGTACTTC; CDR3aa: CASSPRTRTYEQYF
abundance: .; j_gene: TRBJ2-1; d_gene: TRBD2; v_gene: TRBV11-3; CDR3nt: TGTGCCAGCAGCTCACAACTAGCGGGAGATGAGCAGTTCTTC; CDR3aa: CASSSQLAGDEQFF
abundance: .; j_gene: TRBJ1-5; d_gene: .; v_gene: TRBV21-1; CDR3nt: TGTGCCAGCAGAGGGGGGGCGGTGAGCAATCAGCCCCAGCATTTT; CDR3aa: CASRGGAVSNQPQHF
abundance: .; j_gene: TRBJ1-2; d_gene: .; v_gene: TRBV3-1/TRBV3-2; CDR3nt: TGTGCCAGCAGCGCGCAGAATGAGGCTAACTATGGCTACACCTTC; CDR3aa: CASSAQNEANYGYTF
abundance: .; j_gene: TRBJ1-2; d_gene: .; v_gene: TRBV27; CDR3nt: TGTGCCAGCAGTTTATTTGGCGACAGGCAAGGGGGCTACACCTTC; CDR3aa: CASSLFGDRQGGYTF
abundance: once; j_gene: TRBJ2-3; d_gene: TRBD2; v_gene: TRBV28; CDR3nt: TGTGCCAGCAGGAAGCTAGCGGGAGATTTCCGGACGAATACGCAGTATTTT; CDR3aa: CASRKLAGDFRTNTQYF
abundance: .; j_gene: TRBJ1-4; d_gene: .; v_gene: TRBV5-6; CDR3nt: TGTGCCAGCAGCTTGTTCGGGGGGAAACTGTTTTTT; CDR3aa: CASSLFGGKLFF
abundance: .; j_gene: TRBJ2-7; d_gene: TRBD1; v_gene: TRBV18; CDR3nt: TGTGCCAGCTCACCAGGCCCGGGACAGGGGGTAGGGGTGCAGTACTTC; CDR3aa: CASSPGPGQGVGVQYF
abundance: .; j_gene: TRBJ1-5; d_gene: TRBD1; v_gene: TRBV9; CDR3nt: TGTGCCAGCAGCGTAGGGGACAGAGATCAGCCCCAGCATTTT; CDR3aa: CASSVGDRDQPQHF
abundance: .; j_gene: TRBJ1-1; d_gene: TRBD1; v_gene: TRBV20-1; CDR3nt: TGCAGTGCTAGTTTCTTGGGACAGGAAGTCATGAACACTGAAGCTTTCTTT; CDR3aa: CSASFLGQEVMNTEAFF